This entry lists 10 T cell receptor beta chains sequenced from one sample in a study of blood T cell repertoires in COVID-19. Some clones are missing from TCRdb's copy, which holds only in-frame ones; the method was immunoSEQ multiplex PCR. This table holds fewer than 250,000 clones, 70% to 90% found once. The sample consisted of peripheral blood. The receptor source for this set is a man aged 50-59 years with acute or convalescent COVID-19.

This chain joins TRBV29-1 and TRBJ1-2; D perhaps matches TRBD1 (5 bases). This CDR3 spans 12 amino acids. Deletions cut 3 bases from V and 7 bases from J, with 12 bases between. The V gene's germline CDR1 is SQVTM and CDR2 ANQGSEA. The CDR3 DNA reads as TGCAGCGTTGAGGGGGGGATCCGTGGCTACACCTTC. Translating gives CSVEGGIRGYTF.

CDR3 in DNA: TGTGCCAGCAGCTTAGTGGGGGCGGTAACTAATGAAAAACTGTTTTTT. This gives the protein CASSLVGAVTNEKLFF. The chain uses TRBV7-8 and TRBJ1-4, with D possibly matching TRBD1 (6 bases). This CDR3 comprises 16 residues. CDR1 and CDR2 (germline): SGHVS, FQNEAQ. V lost 1 base, J lost 1 base, and 10 bases lay in between.

J is TRBJ1-2 and V is TRBV6-5; D gene ambiguous. The CDR3 loop spans 15 amino acids. Trimming pared 11 bases from V and 2 bases from J, leaving 21 bases between. Germline values: CDR1 MNHEY, CDR2 SVGAGI. In DNA form, the CDR3 reads TGTGCCTCCGCGGAGGGTTGGGGTTCCAACTATGGCTACACCTTC. It codes for CASAEGWGSNYGYTF.

The chain combines TRBV5-1 with TRBJ1-3; no clear D gene. CDR1 is SGHRS and CDR2 is YFSETQ in the germline V gene. Trimming removed 4 bases at V and 10 bases at J, with 15 bases between. CDR3 length: 13 residues. DNA for the CDR3: TGCGCCAGCAGCCCTGGCGGGGTGAGAACCATATATTTT. Translation gives CASSPGGVRTIYF.

The V and J genes are TRBV5-6 and TRBJ1-3; possible D gene TRBD1, 5 bases. CDR1 and CDR2 (germline): SGHDT, YYEEEE. The CDR3 extends over 13 amino acids. The V gene lost 4 bases and the J gene lost 11 bases, with 16 bases spanning the gap. For the CDR3, the DNA is TGTGCCAGCAGCGCGGGACTCGTAAGGTCCATATATTTT. Residues: CASSAGLVRSIYF.

V and J are TRBV2 and TRBJ1-1; D perhaps matches TRBD1 (5 bases). The CDR3 is 15 amino acids. V gave up 6 bases and J gave up 1 base, with 15 bases separating them. CDR1 and CDR2 from the germline V gene are SNHLY and FYNNEI. In DNA form, the CDR3 reads TGTGCCAGCAGCCAGGGAATGGGCACGAACACTGAAGCTTTCTTT. Its protein is CASSQGMGTNTEAFF.

This chain uses TRBV2 with TRBJ2-7; 9 nucleotides match TRBD2. Germline V gives CDR1 SNHLY, CDR2 FYNNEI. V trimming: 7 bases; J trimming: 2 bases; junction bases outside the gene matches: 6. This CDR3 has 14 amino acids. The chain's CDR3 is CASKMRGGAYEQYF. CDR3 DNA sequence: TGTGCCAGCAAAATGCGCGGGGGGGCCTACGAGCAGTACTTC.

CDR3 loop: CASSHSSLYEQYF. CDR3 DNA sequence: TGTGCCAGCAGTCATAGTTCTCTCTACGAGCAGTACTTC. The chain combines TRBV6-5 with TRBJ2-7; D is ambiguous. CDR1 and CDR2 from the germline V gene are MNHEY and SVGAGI. CDR3 length equals 13 residues. With 5 bases removed from V and 3 bases from J, the gap between germline ends came to 11 bases.

This chain joins TRBV19 and TRBJ1-1; D might be TRBD1 (6 bases). The CDR3 is made up of 14 amino acids. Germline lookup yields CDR1 LNHDA and CDR2 SQIVND (reference sequence). V lost 5 bases and J lost 5, with 15 bases in between. Here the CDR3 DNA reads TGTGCCAGTAGTTCTGAGGGGGTCGGAACTGAAGCTTTCTTT. The encoded protein is CASSSEGVGTEAFF.

The CDR3 nucleotides are TGTGCCAGCAGTCCCGGTGCAGGGGTTTATGGCTACACCTTC. It translates to CASSPGAGVYGYTF. The chain recombines TRBV7-9 with TRBJ1-2; TRBD1 might be the D (6 bases). CDR1 is SEHNR, CDR2 FQNEAQ, per germline (reference sequence). V was pared by 6 bases and J by 5 bases, with 16 bases between. The CDR3 has 14 residues.